The text below deals with one T cell receptor (beta chain). The data are from a study of blood T cell repertoires in COVID-19. Study-level information: Material from acute and convalescent COVID-19 was sourced from the United States, Italy and Spain.

The table came from immunoSEQ multiplex PCR; TCRdb's copy has only in-frame clones and leaves some out. The data hold some 62,000 clones, with approximately 90% observed a single time. V shed 4 bases and J shed 6 bases, with 13 bases lying between them. The germline gives CDR1 LGHDT, CDR2 YNNKEL (reference sequence). There are 14 residues in the CDR3. This TCR was recovered from a woman aged 80 or older with acute or convalescent COVID-19. J is TRBJ1-3 and V is TRBV3-1 (or the pseudogene TRBV3-2); weak D call: TRBD1 (5 bases). Sequencing was done on a sample of peripheral blood. CDR3 protein: CASSPRDRQNTIYF. The CDR3 DNA follows: TGTGCCAGCAGCCCGCGTGACAGACAAAACACCATATATTTT.